This TCR beta chain is drawn from a study of shared clonotypes between healthy human individuals. Study context: The donor pool was made up of two women and a few men aged 18 to 49.

This CDR3 is 15 amino acids long. V was trimmed by 0 bases and J by 0 bases, leaving 9 bases between them. The germline V gene has CDR1 SGHRS and CDR2 YFSETQ. Sequenced by immunoSEQ multiplex PCR; TCRdb stores in-frame clones only, minus some. The sample carries about 2.1 million clones, about 94% recorded once. CD8 cells classed as naive were CD45RO-negative and positively selected for CCR7, excluding terminally differentiated effector memory CD45RA+ cells. This TCR was recovered from a man between 18 and 35 years old in good health. Some clones in this sample may be carry-over from other donors' samples. The J gene is TRBJ1-1, the V gene TRBV5-1; D is undetermined. Sequenced input: naive CD8+ T cells from PBMCs. The CDR3 nucleotides are TGCGCCAGCAGCTTGGCGCCGAGTTTGAACACTGAAGCTTTCTTT. It codes for CASSLAPSLNTEAFF.